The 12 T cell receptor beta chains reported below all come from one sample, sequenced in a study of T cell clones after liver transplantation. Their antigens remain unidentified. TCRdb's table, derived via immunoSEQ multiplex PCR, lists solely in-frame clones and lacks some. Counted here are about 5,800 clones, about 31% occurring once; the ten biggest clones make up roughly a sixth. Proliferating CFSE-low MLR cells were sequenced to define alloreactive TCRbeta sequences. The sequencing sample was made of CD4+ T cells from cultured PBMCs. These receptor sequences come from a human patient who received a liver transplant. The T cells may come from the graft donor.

The CDR3 loop reads CASSPQTENSYEQYV. CDR3 sequence (DNA): TGTGCCAGCAGCCCTCAGACTGAGAACTCCTACGAGCAGTACGTC. The chain uses TRBV13 and TRBJ2-7; D is uncertain. The CDR3 spans 15 residues. The V end was cut by 5 bases, the J end by 0 bases, with 14 bases between. Germline V gene lookup returns CDR1 PRHDT and CDR2 FYEKMQ (reference sequence).

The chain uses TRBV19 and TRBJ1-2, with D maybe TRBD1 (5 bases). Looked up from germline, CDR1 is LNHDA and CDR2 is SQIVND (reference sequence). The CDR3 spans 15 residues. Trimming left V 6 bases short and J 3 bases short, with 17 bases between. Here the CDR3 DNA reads TGTGCCAGTAGCACCGGAGGACATTGGGACTATGGCTACACCTTC. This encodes CASSTGGHWDYGYTF.

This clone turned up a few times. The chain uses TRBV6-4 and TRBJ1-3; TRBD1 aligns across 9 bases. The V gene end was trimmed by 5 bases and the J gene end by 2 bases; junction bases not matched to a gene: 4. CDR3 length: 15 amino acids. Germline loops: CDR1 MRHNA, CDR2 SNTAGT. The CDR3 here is CASSSWTGAGNTIYF. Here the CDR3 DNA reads TGTGCCAGCAGTTCTTGGACAGGGGCTGGAAACACCATATATTTT.

CDR3 nucleotides: TGTGCCAGCAGCCCTGGGGGGGCGACTGGGCAGCCCCAGCATTTT. Translation: CASSPGGATGQPQHF. J is TRBJ1-5 and V is TRBV7-2; D is perhaps TRBD1 (6 bases). Germline lookup yields CDR1 SGHTA and CDR2 FQGNSA. The V gene lost 5 bases and the J gene lost 7 bases, with 18 bases spanning the gap. This CDR3 comprises 15 residues. The whole variable domain, filled in from reference TRBV7-2 and TRBJ1-5, reads GAGVSQSPSNKVTEKGKDVELRCDPISGHTALYWYRQSLGQGLEFLIYFQGNSAPDKSGLPSDRFSAERTGGSVSTLTIQRTQQEDSAVYLCASSPGGATGQPQHFGDGTRLSIL.

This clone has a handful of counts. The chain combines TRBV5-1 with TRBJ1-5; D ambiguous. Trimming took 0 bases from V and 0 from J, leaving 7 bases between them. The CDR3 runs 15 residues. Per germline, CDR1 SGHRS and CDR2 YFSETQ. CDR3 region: CASSLDSHSNQPQHF. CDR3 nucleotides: TGCGCCAGCAGCTTGGACAGCCATAGCAATCAGCCCCAGCATTTT. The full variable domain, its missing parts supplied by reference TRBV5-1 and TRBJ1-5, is KAGVTQTPRYLIKTRGQQVTLSCSPISGHRSVSWYQQTPGQGLQFLFEYFSETQRNKGNFPGRFSGRQFSNSRSEMNVSTLELGDSALYLCASSLDSHSNQPQHFGDGTRLSIL.

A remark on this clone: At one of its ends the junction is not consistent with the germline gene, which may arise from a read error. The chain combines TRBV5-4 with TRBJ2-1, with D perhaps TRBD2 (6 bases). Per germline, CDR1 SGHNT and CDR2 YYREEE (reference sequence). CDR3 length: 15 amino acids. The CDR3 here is CASSPDYTSYNEQFF. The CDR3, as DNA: TGCGCCAGCAGCCCGGACTATACCTCCTACAATGAGCAGTTCTTC.

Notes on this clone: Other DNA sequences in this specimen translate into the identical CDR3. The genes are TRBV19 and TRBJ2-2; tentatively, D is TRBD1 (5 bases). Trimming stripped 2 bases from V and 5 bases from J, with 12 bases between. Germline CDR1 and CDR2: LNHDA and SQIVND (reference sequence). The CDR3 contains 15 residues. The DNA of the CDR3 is TGTGCCAGTAGTATAATCAACACAGGAACCGGGGAGCTGTTTTTT. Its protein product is CASSIINTGTGELFF.

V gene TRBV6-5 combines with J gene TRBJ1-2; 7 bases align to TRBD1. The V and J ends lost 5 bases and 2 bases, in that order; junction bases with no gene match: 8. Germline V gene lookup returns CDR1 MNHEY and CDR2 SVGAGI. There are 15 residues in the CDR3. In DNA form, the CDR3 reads TGTGCCAGCAGTCAAACAGGGGCGATGAACTATGGCTACACCTTC. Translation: CASSQTGAMNYGYTF.

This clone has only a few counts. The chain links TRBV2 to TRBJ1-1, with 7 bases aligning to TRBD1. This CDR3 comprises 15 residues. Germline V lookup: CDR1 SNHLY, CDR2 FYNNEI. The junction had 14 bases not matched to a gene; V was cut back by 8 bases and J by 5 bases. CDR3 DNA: TGTGCCAGCTCTCTCCGGGGCCAGGGGGATACTGAAGCTTTCTTT. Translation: CASSLRGQGDTEAFF. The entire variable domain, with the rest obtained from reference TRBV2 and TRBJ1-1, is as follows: EPEVTQTPSHQVTQMGQEVILRCVPISNHLYFYWYRQILGQKVEFLVSFYNNEISEKSEIFDDQFSVERPDGSNFTLKIRSTKLEDSAMYFCASSLRGQGDTEAFFGQGTRLTVV.

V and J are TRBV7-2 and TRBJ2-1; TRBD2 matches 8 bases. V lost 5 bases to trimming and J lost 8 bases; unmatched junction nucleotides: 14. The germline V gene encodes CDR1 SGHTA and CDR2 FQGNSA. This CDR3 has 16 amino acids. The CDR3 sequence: CASSPKAGLVDHEQFF. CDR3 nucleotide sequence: TGTGCCAGCAGCCCTAAAGCGGGACTAGTAGATCATGAGCAGTTCTTC.

DNA for the CDR3: TGCGCCAGCAGCTGGCAGGGATGGGGCACAGATACGCAGTATTTT. This codes for CASSWQGWGTDTQYF. V is TRBV5-1 and J is TRBJ2-3; D might be TRBD1 (5 bases). Germline values: CDR1 SGHRS, CDR2 YFSETQ. The CDR3 contains 15 residues. Trimming removed 3 bases at V and 1 base at J, with 12 bases between.

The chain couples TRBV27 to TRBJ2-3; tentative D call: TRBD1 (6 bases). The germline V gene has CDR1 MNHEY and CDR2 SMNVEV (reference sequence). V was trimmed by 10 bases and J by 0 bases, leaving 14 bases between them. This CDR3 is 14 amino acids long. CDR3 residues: CATARQASTDTQYF. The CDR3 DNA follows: TGTGCCACCGCCAGACAGGCTAGCACAGATACGCAGTATTTT.